The 31 T cell receptor beta chains below come from one sample, sequenced in a study of shared clonotypes between healthy human individuals. Sequencing used immunoSEQ multiplex PCR; TCRdb keeps in-frame clones, though not all of them. The sample consists of about 750,000 clones, 92% of them appearing once. Naive CD8 cells lacked CD45RO and underwent positive selection for CCR7, leaving out terminally differentiated effector memory CD45RA+ cells. Sequencing input: naive CD8+ T cells sorted from blood. The receptors come from a man between 25 and 39 years old in good health.

The genes are TRBV7-9 and TRBJ2-7, with 8 bases matching TRBD2. The V segment lost 3 bases and the J segment 4 bases; nucleotides outside the gene matches: 11. There are 16 residues in the CDR3. Germline-derived CDR1 and CDR2 are SEHNR and FQNEAQ (reference sequence). The CDR3 loop is CASSLSRDGRAYEQYF. The CDR3, as DNA: TGTGCCAGCAGCTTGTCCCGGGACGGGAGGGCGTACGAGCAGTACTTC.

V usage is TRBV5-1 and J usage is TRBJ2-1; no definite D call. The CDR3 runs 13 residues. Trimming shortened V by 4 bases and J by 4 bases, and 9 bases separated the two germline ends. Germline V gives CDR1 SGHRS, CDR2 YFSETQ. CDR3 nucleotides: TGCGCCAGCAGCCTAGAACTGTACAATGAGCAGTTCTTC. It is translated as CASSLELYNEQFF. Full variable domain (rest looked up from reference TRBV5-1 and TRBJ2-1): KAGVTQTPRYLIKTRGQQVTLSCSPISGHRSVSWYQQTPGQGLQFLFEYFSETQRNKGNFPGRFSGRQFSNSRSEMNVSTLELGDSALYLCASSLELYNEQFFGPGTRLTVL.

The V call is TRBV7-6, the J call TRBJ2-3, with 12 bases identical to TRBD2. The CDR3 has 16 residues. Looked up from germline, CDR1 is SGHVS and CDR2 is FNYEAQ. After removal of 5 bases from V and 5 bases from J, the junction contained 8 bases not matched to a gene. The CDR3 loop reads CASSAKASGGGDTQYF. CDR3 coding DNA: TGTGCCAGCAGCGCCAAGGCTAGCGGGGGGGGAGATACGCAGTATTTT.

The V and J genes are TRBV27 and TRBJ2-3, with 11 bases aligning to TRBD2. Trimming took 5 bases from V and 1 from J; bases not matched to a gene: 2. The CDR3 is 15 amino acids. The germline CDR1 and CDR2 sequences are MNHEY and SMNVEV (reference sequence). CDR3 in amino acids: CASSVGLAGTDTQYF. As DNA, the CDR3 is TGTGCCAGCAGTGTGGGACTAGCGGGCACAGATACGCAGTATTTT.

The gene calls are TRBV11-2 and TRBJ2-5; TRBD2 aligns across 9 bases. This CDR3 comprises 16 residues. After removal of 0 bases from V and 3 bases from J, the junction contained 5 bases not matched to a gene. In germline, CDR1 is SGHAT, CDR2 FQNNGV. CDR3 sequence: CASSLDLGLAKETQYF. The CDR3 DNA reads as TGTGCCAGCAGCTTAGATCTGGGACTAGCAAAAGAGACCCAGTACTTC.

The chain employs TRBV27 and TRBJ1-1; no clear D gene. The V gene lost 5 bases and the J gene lost 1 base, with 11 bases spanning the gap. CDR3 length: 14 residues. The germline gives CDR1 MNHEY, CDR2 SMNVEV (reference sequence). CDR3 sequence (DNA): TGTGCCAGCAGTGGGGTCAGCTCGAACACTGAAGCTTTCTTT. Amino acids: CASSGVSSNTEAFF.

V usage is TRBV2 and J usage is TRBJ2-3; TRBD2 matches at 10 bases. The V gene's germline CDR1 is SNHLY and CDR2 FYNNEI. The ends lost 3 bases at V and 2 bases at J; junction bases unmatched: 8. This CDR3 comprises 17 residues. CDR3 region: CASSDVGLAAATDTQYF. The CDR3 DNA reads as TGTGCCAGCAGTGATGTCGGACTAGCGGCAGCCACAGATACGCAGTATTTT.

This clone was seen only once. The chain couples TRBV7-2 to TRBJ2-2; tentative D call: TRBD1 (6 bases). Between the trimmed V and J ends, which lost 5 bases and 4 bases, there was a span of 11 bases. Per germline, CDR1 SGHTA and CDR2 FQGNSA. The CDR3 spans 14 residues. The CDR3 loop reads CASSTRGITGELFF. DNA of the CDR3: TGTGCCAGCAGCACGAGGGGGATCACCGGGGAGCTGTTTTTT.

The genes are TRBV13 and TRBJ2-6; D is perhaps TRBD1 or TRBD2 (5 bases each). Germline CDR1 reads PRHDT; CDR2 reads FYEKMQ (reference sequence). V gave up 0 bases and J gave up 0 bases, with 12 bases separating them. The CDR3 loop spans 18 amino acids. The CDR3: CASSLGSLGTSGANVLTF. The CDR3 DNA reads as TGTGCCAGCAGCTTAGGATCGTTAGGGACCTCTGGGGCCAACGTCCTGACTTTC.

The chain uses TRBV27 and TRBJ2-7, with unresolved D. Trimming cost V 5 bases and J 4 bases, with 15 bases left between them. CDR3 length equals 14 residues. CDR1 is MNHEY and CDR2 is SMNVEV in the germline V gene (reference sequence). In DNA, the CDR3 is TGTGCCAGCAGTCTCCTGGCGATCGGATACGAGCAGTACTTC. It translates to CASSLLAIGYEQYF.

The rearrangement uses TRBV27 and TRBJ2-5, with D maybe TRBD1 (5 bases). The germline gives CDR1 MNHEY, CDR2 SMNVEV (reference sequence). CDR3 length equals 13 residues. Trimming took off 2 bases at V and 5 bases at J, with 9 bases between the two ends. CDR3 DNA sequence: TGTGCCAGCAGTTTACTACAGGAGGAGACCCAGTACTTC. Encoded protein: CASSLLQEETQYF.

The rearrangement joins TRBV2 to TRBJ2-1; TRBD2 might be the D (6 bases). The CDR3 runs to 15 residues. V shed 6 bases and J shed 8 bases, with 20 bases lying between them. Germline V gene lookup returns CDR1 SNHLY and CDR2 FYNNEI. The CDR3 here is CASRGTVTRWDEQFF. CDR3 bases: TGTGCCAGCAGGGGCACCGTGACTAGGTGGGATGAGCAGTTCTTC.

The genes are TRBV7-8 and TRBJ2-3, with a tentative D call TRBD2 (5 bases). V lost 2 bases, J lost 4 bases, and 7 bases lay in between. The CDR3 sequence is 13 residues long. CDR1 is SGHVS and CDR2 is FQNEAQ in the germline V gene. The CDR3 loop reads CASSLQRADTQYF. CDR3 DNA: TGTGCCAGCAGCTTACAGAGGGCAGATACGCAGTATTTT.

This clone was seen just once. The chain links TRBV28 to TRBJ1-1, with TRBD1 as a possible D gene (5 bases). CDR3 size: 12 residues. The germline V gene encodes CDR1 MDHEN and CDR2 SYDVKM. The CDR3 loop reads CAGGDLNTEAFF. CDR3 bases: TGTGCGGGGGGGGACTTGAACACTGAAGCTTTCTTT.

The V and J genes are TRBV7-8 and TRBJ1-5; a possible D gene is TRBD1 (6 bases). CDR3 size: 17 residues. V was shortened by 2 bases and J by 7 bases, with 21 bases between the two germline ends. CDR1 and CDR2 from the germline V gene are SGHVS and FQNEAQ. As DNA, the CDR3 is TGTGCCAGCAGCTTATTGGGGGCGGGTCCAGGGGAACAGCCCCAGCATTTT. Translating gives CASSLLGAGPGEQPQHF.

This clone has a single count. The chain is built from TRBV29-1 and TRBJ2-1; D is possibly TRBD2 (5 bases). The CDR3 is 11 amino acids. V dropped 4 bases and J dropped 10 bases, with 11 bases sitting between them. Looked up from germline, CDR1 is SQVTM and CDR2 is ANQGSEA. The DNA for the CDR3 is TGCAGCGTTGTCCCCAGCGGCGAGCAGTTCTTC. This sequence encodes CSVVPSGEQFF.

The V call is TRBV2, the J call TRBJ2-5; perhaps D is TRBD1 or TRBD2 (5 bases each). The CDR3 has 15 residues. V was pared by 4 bases and J by 5 bases, with 17 bases between. CDR1 is SNHLY, CDR2 FYNNEI, per germline. The CDR3 loop is CASSVGAGLQETQYF. CDR3 sequence (DNA): TGTGCCAGCAGTGTCGGGGCAGGCCTTCAGGAGACCCAGTACTTC.

J is TRBJ2-7 and V is TRBV2, with 8 bases fitting TRBD2. The length of the CDR3 is 14 residues. CDR1 and CDR2 from the germline V gene are SNHLY and FYNNEI. V was pared by 4 bases and J by 5 bases, with 7 bases of the junction left unmatched. Here the CDR3 DNA reads TGTGCCAGCAGTGGAGCGGGAGTAGGTCACGAGCAGTACTTC. It encodes CASSGAGVGHEQYF.

The chain employs TRBV7-6 and TRBJ2-7; 9 bases match TRBD1. This CDR3 contains 15 residues. CDR1 SGHVS and CDR2 FNYEAQ come from the germline V gene. V was pared by 2 bases and J by 3 bases, with 5 bases of the junction left unmatched. CDR3: CASSLRTGEGYEQYF. CDR3 nucleotide sequence: TGTGCCAGCAGCTTAAGGACAGGGGAAGGCTACGAGCAGTACTTC.

J is TRBJ1-5 and V is TRBV27, with D possibly matching TRBD1 (6 bases). There are 18 residues in the CDR3. Trimming left V 6 bases short and J 6 bases short, with 27 bases between. From germline, CDR1 is MNHEY and CDR2 SMNVEV (reference sequence). This CDR3 is CASSRTLGEGEGSQPQHF. The CDR3 DNA is TGTGCCAGCAGCCGCACCTTAGGGGAGGGGGAGGGTAGTCAGCCCCAGCATTTT.

This chain joins TRBV29-1 and TRBJ1-5; TRBD1 matches 10 bases. There are 15 residues in the CDR3. Germline CDR1 and CDR2: SQVTM and ANQGSEA. J gave up 0 bases and V 7 bases, and 6 bases lay outside the gene matches. The CDR3 protein is CSAGQGHDSNQPQHF. CDR3 coding DNA: TGCAGCGCGGGACAGGGGCACGATAGCAATCAGCCCCAGCATTTT.

This chain links TRBV6-6 with TRBJ2-5; TRBD2 aligns across 8 bases. V gave up 6 bases and J gave up 1 base; unmatched junction bases: 1. CDR1 MNHNY and CDR2 SVGAGI come from the germline V gene (reference sequence). The CDR3 loop spans 13 amino acids. The CDR3 reads CASRGTSQETQYF. The CDR3 DNA is TGTGCCAGCAGGGGGACTAGCCAAGAGACCCAGTACTTC.

Turning to this clone: This CDR3 is also generated by other DNA sequences in the sample. This chain joins TRBV4-1 and TRBJ2-2; D call uncertain. Germline values: CDR1 MGHRA, CDR2 YSYEKL. Trimming left V 1 base short and J 0 bases short, with 3 bases between. The CDR3 has 14 amino acids. CDR3 coding DNA: TGCGCCAGCAGCCAAGGAGCGAACACCGGGGAGCTGTTTTTT. This translates into CASSQGANTGELFF.

This chain connects TRBV5-1 to TRBJ2-3; 16 nucleotides line up with TRBD2. V lost 0 bases to trimming and J lost 0 bases; unmatched junction nucleotides: 4. Germline V gene data show CDR1 as SGHRS and CDR2 as YFSETQ. The length of the CDR3 is 19 residues. The CDR3 DNA reads TGCGCCAGCAGCTTGGCCGGGACTAGCGGGAGGGCCAGCACAGATACGCAGTATTTT. It translates to CASSLAGTSGRASTDTQYF.

The V gene is TRBV28, the J gene TRBJ2-7; D may correspond to TRBD1 or TRBD2 (6 bases each). Germline V lookup: CDR1 MDHEN, CDR2 SYDVKM. The CDR3 is 11 amino acids. Between the trimmed V and J ends, which lost 7 bases and 5 bases, there was a span of 9 bases. The CDR3 loop reads CASMGGDEQYF. The CDR3 DNA sequence: TGTGCCAGCATGGGGGGCGACGAGCAGTACTTC.

The chain employs TRBV7-8 and TRBJ2-7; D may match TRBD1 or TRBD2 (5 bases each). The CDR3 is 12 residues long. Per germline, CDR1 SGHVS and CDR2 FQNEAQ. V lost 2 bases and J lost 9, with 11 bases in between. CDR3 region: CASSLIGGWQYF. The CDR3 DNA reads TGTGCCAGCAGCTTAATTGGGGGTTGGCAGTACTTC.

The V gene is TRBV11-2, the J gene TRBJ2-3; 8 bases align to TRBD2. V lost 1 base, J lost 5 bases, and 11 bases stayed unmatched. Germline CDR1 is SGHAT and CDR2 is FQNNGV. The CDR3 has 17 amino acids. The CDR3 DNA reads TGTGCCAGCAGCTTAGGAATCGGACTAGCCCTGGGAGATACGCAGTATTTT. Translation gives CASSLGIGLALGDTQYF.

V and J are TRBV6-1 and TRBJ2-3, with D maybe TRBD2 (5 bases). The CDR3 totals 15 residues. From germline, CDR1 is MNHNS and CDR2 SASEGT. With 6 bases removed from V and 0 bases from J, the gap between germline ends came to 13 bases. DNA for the CDR3: TGTGCCAGCAGACCCCAGCGGACTAGCACAGATACGCAGTATTTT. This codes for CASRPQRTSTDTQYF.

This clone was recorded a few times. The rearrangement uses TRBV11-2 and TRBJ1-2; 10 bases match TRBD1. After removal of 4 bases from V and 5 bases from J, the junction contained 1 base not matched to a gene. The CDR3 extends over 13 amino acids. Germline-derived CDR1 and CDR2 are SGHAT and FQNNGV. The CDR3 is CASSWTGGYGYTF. The CDR3 nucleotides are TGTGCCAGCAGCTGGACAGGGGGGTATGGCTACACCTTC.

This clone was recorded once. The rearrangement joins TRBV7-7 to TRBJ2-1, with a tentative D call TRBD2 (6 bases). The CDR3 is 15 amino acids. Trimming cost V 2 bases and J 4 bases, with 12 bases left between them. CDR1 SSHAT and CDR2 FNYEAQ come from the germline V gene (reference sequence). The CDR3, as DNA: TGTGCCAGCAGCTTAAGGTCGGGGACTTACAATGAGCAGTTCTTC. Translating gives CASSLRSGTYNEQFF.

The chain has TRBV6-5 and TRBJ2-5; TRBD2 agrees at 10 bases. Trimming took 4 bases from V and 4 from J; bases not matched to a gene: 9. This CDR3 region has 16 residues. Looked up from germline, CDR1 is MNHEY and CDR2 is SVGAGI. DNA of the CDR3: TGTGCCAGCAGTTTGCTAGCGGGAGATAGGTCAGAGACCCAGTACTTC. It yields the protein CASSLLAGDRSETQYF.